The rows below give T cell receptor beta chains drawn from one sample of a study of regulatory T cells in long-lasting Graves disease. Each CDR3 protein gets one entry after TCRdb re-called the multiplex PCR reads with MiXCR. The table includes under 450,000 distinct CDR3 sequences, approximately 23% detected once. The sample in question was peripheral blood mononuclear cells (PBMCs), obtained when the disease was refractory, from a patient treated with antithyroid drugs. The receptors were gathered from a woman aged 40 to 50 with Graves disease. Each CDR3 is given with its conserved first and last residue. A D gene is named only where the DNA matches it firmly. The size field is filled for only some rows; it gives once, few, many or a size class.

D	V	J	size	CDR3	DNA
TRBD2	TRBV3-1	TRBJ2-7	.	CASSQESGIRSYEQYF	TGTGCCAGCAGCCAGGAAAGCGGGATCCGGTCCTACGAGCAGTACTTC
.	TRBV29-1	TRBJ2-2	.	CSVTTAGTGELFF	TGCAGCGTAACAACAGCTGGCACCGGGGAGCTGTTTTTT
.	TRBV28	TRBJ2-2	many	CASNLDSQSSNTGELFF	TGTGCCAGCAACCTGGACAGCCAATCTTCTAACACCGGGGAGCTGTTTTTT
.	TRBV12-5	TRBJ2-7	.	CASGIGDRQYF	TGTGCTAGTGGGATAGGAGATAGACAGTACTTC
TRBD2	TRBV12-3/TRBV12-4	TRBJ2-1	.	CASSPPGLADNEQFF	TGTGCCAGCAGTCCCCCGGGACTAGCGGACAATGAGCAGTTCTTC
.	TRBV2	TRBJ1-2	many	CASTGRPLGGYTF	TGTGCCAGCACGGGCAGGCCCCTGGGGGGCTACACCTTC
.	TRBV28	TRBJ2-3	.	CASSLDQVDTQYF	TGTGCCAGCAGTTTAGACCAGGTAGATACGCAGTATTTT
.	TRBV24-1	TRBJ2-2	.	CATSGQGRNSGELFF	TGTGCCACCAGTGGGCAGGGGAGAAACAGCGGGGAGCTGTTTTTT
.	TRBV20-1	TRBJ2-5	.	CSAISPAKETQYF	TGCAGTGCTATCTCCCCAGCGAAAGAGACCCAGTACTTC
TRBD2	TRBV27	TRBJ2-7	few	CASSLLAGGIYEQYF	TGTGCCAGCAGTTTATTAGCGGGAGGGATCTACGAGCAGTACTTC
.	TRBV11-2	TRBJ2-7	.	CASSFSGGGQYF	TGTGCCAGCAGCTTTTCGGGCGGTGGGCAGTACTTC
.	TRBV6-1	TRBJ2-7	many	CASSVGVEGGHEQYF	TGTGCCAGCAGTGTGGGGGTCGAGGGGGGTCACGAGCAGTACTTC
.	TRBV2	TRBJ2-7	many	CASSSLQRNEQYF	TGTGCCAGCAGTTCCCTACAAAGGAACGAGCAGTACTTC